A selection of T cell receptor beta chains follows, all from one sample in a study of CD8 T cells in Susac syndrome. Using its own MiXCR run on the immunoSEQ multiplex PCR reads, TCRdb lists one record per CDR3 protein. The sample contains 160,000 or so distinct CDR3 sequences, 90% to 95% of which appear only once. Specimen: CD4+ T cells from PBMCs. Receptor source: a human donor with Susac syndrome. CDR3s leave out the opening cysteine and the closing phenylalanine or tryptophan. The D gene is left open where the match is weak. Rows may omit the clone size; those that give it use once, few, many or a size class.

V: TRBV20-1; J: TRBJ1-4; D: NA; size: NA; CDR3: SARTRDNMEKLF
V: TRBV30; J: TRBJ1-1; D: NA; size: NA; CDR3: AWVGQSKGGAF
V: TRBV29-1; J: TRBJ1-6; D: NA; size: NA; CDR3: SVRDGSSMDSPLH
V: TRBV7-9; J: TRBJ1-6; D: NA; size: NA; CDR3: ASSEYNSPLH
V: TRBV9; J: TRBJ2-5; D: TRBD2; size: NA; CDR3: ASSVGLAGEQETQY
V: TRBV28; J: TRBJ1-5; D: TRBD1; size: NA; CDR3: ASSSGTGGVPQH
V: TRBV20-1; J: TRBJ2-7; D: TRBD2; size: NA; CDR3: SASTGGYEQY
V: TRBV21-1; J: TRBJ2-5; D: NA; size: NA; CDR3: ASGLETQY
V: TRBV24-1; J: TRBJ1-1; D: NA; size: once; CDR3: ATSDTGERNTEAF
V: TRBV5-1; J: TRBJ2-5; D: NA; size: NA; CDR3: ASSLEASWETQY
V: TRBV15; J: TRBJ1-5; D: NA; size: NA; CDR3: ATSRAGGNQPQH
V: TRBV20-1; J: TRBJ2-3; D: TRBD2; size: once; CDR3: SARDPASGGTDTQY
V: TRBV6-1; J: TRBJ1-2; D: NA; size: NA; CDR3: ASSEGGGYT
V: TRBV6-5; J: TRBJ1-5; D: NA; size: NA; CDR3: ASSRQVNQPQH
V: TRBV4-3; J: TRBJ1-1; D: TRBD1; size: NA; CDR3: ASSQVSPGQGAIQAF
V: TRBV7-9; J: TRBJ1-1; D: NA; size: NA; CDR3: ASSLGSTDWDTEAF
V: TRBV30; J: TRBJ1-2; D: NA; size: NA; CDR3: AWSGGVTYGYT
V: TRBV5-4; J: TRBJ1-1; D: NA; size: NA; CDR3: ASSHRKNTEAF
V: TRBV12-3/TRBV12-4; J: TRBJ2-5; D: TRBD1; size: NA; CDR3: ASSAGGTQY
V: TRBV12-3/TRBV12-4; J: TRBJ1-6; D: NA; size: NA; CDR3: ASSYRVEGSPLH
V: TRBV5-6; J: TRBJ1-2; D: TRBD1; size: NA; CDR3: ASSLKGAPLNYGYT
V: TRBV20-1; J: TRBJ2-5; D: TRBD1; size: NA; CDR3: SARDSLQETQY
V: TRBV7-9; J: TRBJ2-1; D: NA; size: NA; CDR3: ASSPEGQNEQF
V: TRBV6-5; J: TRBJ2-5; D: NA; size: NA; CDR3: ASSIGGSKETQY
V: TRBV14; J: TRBJ2-2; D: TRBD1; size: few; CDR3: ASRRQGFSNGELF
V: TRBV7-9; J: TRBJ2-7; D: NA; size: few; CDR3: ASSLYGGGAYEQY
V: TRBV7-9; J: TRBJ2-7; D: NA; size: few; CDR3: ASSQVSYEQY
V: TRBV7-6; J: TRBJ2-5; D: NA; size: NA; CDR3: ASSRALRETQY